Sequencing of this T cell receptor beta chain was carried out in a study of chemoradiotherapy in HPV16-positive cancers. General observations from the study: Candidate HPV-specific clones and E7-related TCR motifs grew in tumor during treatment.

Germline CDR1 and CDR2: SGHRS and YFSETQ. Between the trimmed V and J ends, which lost 4 bases and 3 bases, there was a span of 13 bases. CDR3 size: 15 residues. In regard to this clone: Its specificity is unknown.

The repertoire was sequenced with immunoSEQ multiplex PCR; TCRdb's copy has only in-frame clones and lacks some. The sample contains under 6,000 clones, 74% of which appear only once. The clonotype originates from a human donor with HPV-associated anogenital cancer. The rearrangement links TRBV5-1 to TRBJ1-4, with D perhaps matching TRBD1 (6 bases). The material was tumor tissue, obtained from a patient who underwent chemoradiotherapy. As DNA, the CDR3 is TGCGCCAGCAGCGGTGGGGGACAAGCTAATGAAAAACTGTTTTTT. Residues: CASSGGGQANEKLFF. The entire variable domain, with the rest obtained from reference TRBV5-1 and TRBJ1-4, is as follows: KAGVTQTPRYLIKTRGQQVTLSCSPISGHRSVSWYQQTPGQGLQFLFEYFSETQRNKGNFPGRFSGRQFSNSRSEMNVSTLELGDSALYLCASSGGGQANEKLFFGSGTQLSVL.